A single sample gave rise to the 8 T cell receptor beta chains below, sequenced in a study of blood T cell repertoires in COVID-19. The data were produced by immunoSEQ multiplex PCR, yet TCRdb's version contains in-frame clones alone and is incomplete. The sample yields a few hundred thousand clones, around 89% seen once. The material sequenced was peripheral blood. Receptors were obtained from a woman aged 30 to 39 who had recovered from COVID-19.

This clone was recorded once. V usage is TRBV4-1 and J usage is TRBJ1-1; the D gene is possibly TRBD1 (6 bases). The CDR3 extends over 13 amino acids. Germline V lookup: CDR1 MGHRA, CDR2 YSYEKL. The V and J ends lost 4 bases and 3 bases respectively, with 9 bases between them. The CDR3 protein is CASSRYRDTEAFF. CDR3 in DNA: TGCGCCAGCAGCCGGTACAGGGACACTGAAGCTTTCTTT.

In this sample, this clone turned up a few times. The chain is built from TRBV2 and TRBJ2-5; 8 positions match TRBD1. The CDR3 has 15 residues. CDR1 SNHLY and CDR2 FYNNEI come from the germline V gene. V lost 3 bases and J lost 5; bases outside the gene matches: 8. Here the CDR3 reads CASSDRGQGGETQYF. CDR3 DNA sequence: TGTGCCAGCAGTGATCGAGGACAGGGAGGCGAGACCCAGTACTTC. Supplemented by reference TRBV2 and TRBJ2-5, the full variable domain reads EPEVTQTPSHQVTQMGQEVILRCVPISNHLYFYWYRQILGQKVEFLVSFYNNEISEKSEIFDDQFSVERPDGSNFTLKIRSTKLEDSAMYFCASSDRGQGGETQYFGPGTRLLVL.

J is TRBJ1-2 and V is TRBV5-8; D call uncertain. The CDR3 covers 18 residues. From germline, CDR1 is SGHTS and CDR2 YDEGEE. Trimming removed 3 bases from V and 0 bases from J, with 21 bases in between. The CDR3 sequence is CASSSRGNELKANYGYTF. The CDR3 DNA sequence: TGTGCCAGCAGCTCCCGCGGGAATGAGCTTAAAGCTAACTATGGCTACACCTTC.

The chain recombines TRBV7-8 with TRBJ1-4; 7 nucleotides agree with TRBD1. Germline-derived CDR1 and CDR2 are SGHVS and FQNEAQ. Trimming took 6 bases from V and 3 from J; bases not matched to a gene: 7. CDR3 size: 15 residues. The CDR3 nucleotides read TGTGCCAGCAGTTATGACAGGGTCTCTAATGAAAAACTGTTTTTT. Translated, it gives CASSYDRVSNEKLFF.

This clone was picked up one time. The CDR3 spells CASRTGSRAADTQYF. The CDR3 coding sequence is TGTGCCAGCAGAACAGGGTCCCGCGCCGCAGATACGCAGTATTTT. The chain couples TRBV28 to TRBJ2-3; TRBD1 might be the D (6 bases). The V and J ends lost 6 bases and 4 bases respectively, with 17 bases between them. The CDR3 extends over 15 amino acids. The V gene's germline CDR1 is MDHEN and CDR2 SYDVKM.

The chain joins TRBV4-1 to TRBJ1-5; 10 bases line up with TRBD1. The CDR3 is 16 amino acids. V shed 2 bases, J shed 5 bases, and the junction held 6 bases outside the gene matches. The germline V gene has CDR1 MGHRA and CDR2 YSYEKL. The CDR3 sequence is CASSQRTGGMYQPQHF. In nucleotides, the CDR3 is TGCGCCAGCAGCCAAAGGACAGGGGGTATGTATCAGCCCCAGCATTTT.

This clone was seen more than once but under ten times. The chain carries TRBV9 and TRBJ1-6; weak D call: TRBD1 (5 bases). CDR3 size: 14 residues. CDR1 is SGDLS and CDR2 is YYNGEE in the germline V gene. Trimming removed 0 bases at V and 9 bases at J, with 10 bases between. CDR3 DNA: TGTGCCAGCAGCGTAGACGACAGCGCTTCACCCCTCCACTTT. Translation gives CASSVDDSASPLHF. Combining the CDR3 with reference TRBV9 and TRBJ1-6 gives the whole variable domain DSGVTQTPKHLITATGQRVTLRCSPRSGDLSVYWYQQSLDQGLQFLIQYYNGEERAKGNILERFSAQQFPDLHSELNLSSLELGDSALYFCASSVDDSASPLHFGNGTRLTVT.

The chain has TRBV19 and TRBJ1-5; 7 bases are shared with TRBD1. Unmatched junction bases numbered 7, after V lost 6 bases and J lost 11 bases. The CDR3 covers 12 residues. Looked up from germline, CDR1 is LNHDA and CDR2 is SQIVND (reference sequence). The CDR3 sequence is CASRGQTRAQHF. In DNA, the CDR3 is TGTGCCAGTAGGGGACAGACCCGAGCCCAGCATTTT.